These T cell receptor beta chains were read from a single sample in a study of shared clonotypes between healthy human individuals. The assay was immunoSEQ multiplex PCR, and TCRdb's table has in-frame clones only and misses some. Seen here are around 2.1 million clones, approximately 94% observed once, and the top ten hold 1.5% to 2%. Sample: naive CD8+ T cells from PBMCs. These receptors originate from a young man in good health. Some clones in this sample may be carry-over from other donors' samples. The CDR3 runs from the conserved cysteine through the conserved F or W. D genes are given only for firm matches. Size is omitted from some rows. Given values are once, few, many or a class for expanded clones.

size	J	V	length	D	CDR3	DNA
.	TRBJ2-7	TRBV11-2	15	.	CASSLGASETYEQYF	TGTGCCAGCAGCTTAGGGGCTAGCGAAACCTACGAGCAGTACTTC
.	TRBJ1-2	TRBV9	16	.	CASSTWDGQSLYGYTF	TGTGCCAGCAGCACCTGGGACGGACAGTCCCTCTATGGCTACACCTTC
.	TRBJ1-5	TRBV2	14	.	CASSARDGHQPQHF	TGTGCCAGCAGCGCCAGGGACGGTCATCAGCCCCAGCATTTT
.	TRBJ1-2	TRBV7-5	17	.	CARSSVSARGAFYGYTF	TGTGCCAGAAGCTCCGTATCTGCTCGGGGGGCTTTCTATGGCTACACCTTC
.	TRBJ1-2	TRBV19	16	TRBD1	CASSTTGGVVLDGYTF	TGTGCCAGTAGTACCACAGGGGGCGTTGTCCTGGACGGCTACACCTTC
.	TRBJ1-4	TRBV15	16	TRBD1	CATSRGAPGGGEKLFF	TGTGCCACCAGCAGAGGTGCCCCAGGGGGCGGTGAAAAACTGTTTTTT
.	TRBJ2-4	TRBV7-6	13	.	CASSSLAGNIQYF	TGTGCCAGCAGCTCGTTAGCCGGGAACATTCAGTACTTC
once	TRBJ2-7	TRBV28	16	.	CASSLSPQLPSYEQYF	TGTGCCAGCAGTTTATCGCCCCAATTGCCCTCCTACGAGCAGTACTTC
.	TRBJ2-1	TRBV10-3	16	TRBD1	CAIREIGTGTNNEQFF	TGTGCCATCAGGGAAATAGGGACAGGGACAAACAATGAGCAGTTCTTC
.	TRBJ2-7	TRBV5-1	17	.	CASSLEVPRPSSYEQYF	TGCGCCAGCAGCTTGGAGGTCCCGAGACCCAGCTCCTACGAGCAGTACTTC
.	TRBJ2-1	TRBV28	13	.	CASTPRSYNEQFF	TGTGCCAGCACCCCCCGCTCCTACAATGAGCAGTTCTTC
.	TRBJ2-7	TRBV30	15	.	CAWSPDAGGSNEQYF	TGTGCCTGGAGTCCCGATGCCGGAGGGTCCAACGAGCAGTACTTC
.	TRBJ2-1	TRBV28	15	.	CASSKDREGNNEQFF	TGTGCCAGCAGCAAGGACAGGGAGGGAAACAATGAGCAGTTCTTC
.	TRBJ2-5	TRBV7-9	14	.	CASSLGGIQETQYF	TGTGCCAGCAGCTTAGGTGGTATACAAGAGACCCAGTACTTC
once	TRBJ2-1	TRBV9	15	.	CASSAGDSTYNEQFF	TGTGCCAGCAGCGCCGGAGACAGCACCTACAATGAGCAGTTCTTC
.	TRBJ2-4	TRBV9	15	.	CASSSGGGAKNIQYF	TGTGCCAGCAGCTCAGGTGGGGGAGCCAAAAACATTCAGTACTTC
.	TRBJ2-2	TRBV6-1	17	.	CASSGGTSERWTGELFF	TGTGCCAGCAGTGGAGGGACGTCCGAACGGTGGACCGGGGAGCTGTTTTTT
.	TRBJ2-7	TRBV13	14	TRBD1	CASSYGDRTYEQYF	TGTGCCAGCAGCTATGGGGACAGAACCTACGAGCAGTACTTC
.	TRBJ2-7	TRBV11-2	13	.	CASSHSRGSEQYF	TGTGCCAGCAGCCACTCGCGGGGATCCGAGCAGTACTTC
once	TRBJ2-4	TRBV7-9	16	TRBD2	CASSSTLAGWENIQYF	TGTGCCAGCAGCTCAACCCTAGCGGGATGGGAAAACATTCAGTACTTC
.	TRBJ2-2	TRBV7-2	16	TRBD2	CASSSGLAGGTGELFF	TGTGCCAGCAGCTCTGGACTAGCGGGAGGAACCGGGGAGCTGTTTTTT
.	TRBJ2-3	TRBV7-9	13	.	CASSLRGSDTQYF	TGTGCCAGCAGCTTGAGGGGTTCAGATACGCAGTATTTT
.	TRBJ2-1	TRBV7-3	14	.	CASSLSRTYNEQFF	TGTGCCAGCAGCTTAAGTAGAACCTACAATGAGCAGTTCTTC
.	TRBJ2-7	TRBV7-8	18	.	CASREVAERSYPTYEQYF	TGTGCCAGCAGAGAGGTGGCAGAGCGCTCTTACCCTACCTACGAGCAGTACTTC
.	TRBJ2-5	TRBV4-1	16	TRBD2	CASKAVPGLAGETQYF	TGCGCCAGCAAAGCCGTACCGGGACTAGCGGGAGAGACCCAGTACTTC
.	TRBJ2-3	TRBV7-9	15	.	CASSLPPGYTDTQYF	TGTGCCAGCAGCTTACCCCCCGGATACACAGATACGCAGTATTTT
.	TRBJ2-7	TRBV27	15	.	CASSFSGMNSYEQYF	TGTGCCAGCAGTTTCAGCGGAATGAACTCCTACGAGCAGTACTTC
.	TRBJ2-6	TRBV28	12	.	CASRPGANVLTF	TGTGCCAGCAGGCCTGGGGCCAACGTCCTGACTTTC
.	TRBJ1-1	TRBV4-3	15	.	CASSPGRWQHTEAFF	TGCGCCAGCAGTCCCGGACGGTGGCAGCACACTGAAGCTTTCTTT
once	TRBJ2-5	TRBV9	13	.	CASSVGSLETQYF	TGTGCCAGCAGCGTAGGATCGCTAGAGACCCAGTACTTC
.	TRBJ2-7	TRBV13	16	TRBD1	CASSPRQGEDSYEQYF	TGTGCCAGCAGCCCACGACAGGGTGAAGACTCCTACGAGCAGTACTTC
.	TRBJ2-2	TRBV7-9	15	.	CASSSRALGTGELFF	TGTGCCAGCAGCTCCCGGGCCTTAGGGACCGGGGAGCTGTTTTTT
.	TRBJ2-3	TRBV5-6	16	.	CASSSLPTSTSDTQYF	TGTGCCAGCAGCTCACTCCCGACTAGTACGTCCGATACGCAGTATTTT
.	TRBJ1-3	TRBV29-1	14	.	CSAAGEGVGNTIYF	TGCAGCGCCGCCGGGGAGGGGGTCGGAAACACCATATATTTT
.	TRBJ2-2	TRBV9	15	.	CASSARYGETGELFF	TGTGCCAGCAGCGCGAGGTACGGGGAAACCGGGGAGCTGTTTTTT
.	TRBJ2-7	TRBV27	13	TRBD2	CASSLSGGSEQYF	TGTGCCAGCAGTTTATCGGGAGGGTCCGAGCAGTACTTC
.	TRBJ2-3	TRBV11-2	19	TRBD2	CARQPRVGAGVSGTDTQYF	TGTGCCCGACAGCCCAGGGTTGGAGCGGGAGTATCGGGCACAGATACGCAGTATTTT
once	TRBJ2-7	TRBV4-2	14	TRBD2	CASISGTSYHEQYF	TGTGCCAGCATCTCCGGGACTAGCTACCACGAGCAGTACTTC
.	TRBJ1-1	TRBV11-1	15	.	CASSPQDRRFTEAFF	TGTGCCAGCAGCCCCCAGGACAGAAGATTCACTGAAGCTTTCTTT
.	TRBJ2-7	TRBV6-1	18	TRBD1	CASSEVFKGGQGAYEQYF	TGTGCCAGCAGTGAAGTCTTCAAAGGGGGACAGGGGGCCTACGAGCAGTACTTC
.	TRBJ2-7	TRBV28	14	TRBD2	CASSELAGHHEQYF	TGTGCCAGCAGTGAACTAGCGGGACACCACGAGCAGTACTTC
once	TRBJ2-7	TRBV11-2	14	.	CASSLMGSSYEQYF	TGTGCCAGCAGCTTGATGGGGAGCTCCTACGAGCAGTACTTC
.	TRBJ2-7	TRBV11-2	13	.	CASSGRQAYEQYF	TGTGCCAGCAGCGGACGACAGGCCTACGAGCAGTACTTC
once	TRBJ2-3	TRBV7-2	15	TRBD2	CASSLFSGSTDTQYF	TGTGCCAGCAGCTTATTTAGCGGGAGCACAGATACGCAGTATTTT
.	TRBJ2-7	TRBV28	15	.	CASSLSVGVTYEQYF	TGTGCCAGCAGTTTAAGCGTGGGGGTGACCTACGAGCAGTACTTC
.	TRBJ2-1	TRBV6-5	14	.	CASSYSGGGDEQFF	TGTGCCAGCAGTTACTCGGGGGGAGGCGATGAGCAGTTCTTC
.	TRBJ2-2	TRBV15	13	.	CATSSARGGELFF	TGTGCCACCAGCAGTGCGCGGGGCGGGGAGCTGTTTTTT